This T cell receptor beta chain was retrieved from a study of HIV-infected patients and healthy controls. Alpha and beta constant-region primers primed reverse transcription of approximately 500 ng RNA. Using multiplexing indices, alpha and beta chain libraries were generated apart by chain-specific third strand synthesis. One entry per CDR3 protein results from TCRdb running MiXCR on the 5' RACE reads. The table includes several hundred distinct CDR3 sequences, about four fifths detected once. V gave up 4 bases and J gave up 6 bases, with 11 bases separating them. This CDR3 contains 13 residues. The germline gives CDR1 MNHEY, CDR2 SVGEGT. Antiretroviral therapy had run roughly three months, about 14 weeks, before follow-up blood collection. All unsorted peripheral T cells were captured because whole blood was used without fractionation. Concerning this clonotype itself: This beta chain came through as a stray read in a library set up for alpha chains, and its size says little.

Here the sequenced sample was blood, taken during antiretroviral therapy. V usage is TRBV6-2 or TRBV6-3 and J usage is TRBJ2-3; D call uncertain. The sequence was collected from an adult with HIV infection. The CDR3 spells CASSSSLVDTQYF. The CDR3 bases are TGTGCCAGCAGTTCGAGCCTAGTCGATACGCAGTATTTT.